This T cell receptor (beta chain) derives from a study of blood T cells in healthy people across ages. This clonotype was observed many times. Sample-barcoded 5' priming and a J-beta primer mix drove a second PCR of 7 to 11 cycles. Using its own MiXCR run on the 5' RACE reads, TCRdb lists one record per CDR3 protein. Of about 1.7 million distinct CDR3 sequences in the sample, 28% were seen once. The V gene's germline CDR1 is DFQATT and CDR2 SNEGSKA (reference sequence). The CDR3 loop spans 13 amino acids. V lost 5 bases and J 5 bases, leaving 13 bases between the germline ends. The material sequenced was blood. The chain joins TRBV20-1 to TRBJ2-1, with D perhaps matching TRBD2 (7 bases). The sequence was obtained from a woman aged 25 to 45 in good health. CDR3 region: CSASGGRNNEQFF. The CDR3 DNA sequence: TGCAGTGCTTCGGGGGGCCGTAACAATGAGCAGTTCTTC.